These T cell receptor beta chains were read from a single sample in a study of OX40 agonist ivuxolimab in advanced cancers. Repertoires were generated with immunoSEQ multiplex PCR, while TCRdb's copy carries only in-frame clones and drops some. The sample includes tens of thousands of clones, 80% to 90% of them seen just once. The specimen was CD4+ or CD8+ T cells sorted from blood, collected in a trial of the OX40 agonist ivuxolimab. Receptors originate from an adult with an advanced solid tumor such as melanoma, head and neck, liver or kidney cancer. CDR3s include the opening cysteine and the closing phenylalanine or tryptophan. Each record gives: clone size, J gene, V gene, D gene, CDR3 DNA, CDR3 protein. D genes are given only for firm matches. Expanded clones are given a class, and other clones once, few, many or no size at all.

abundance: -; j_gene: TRBJ2-1; v_gene: TRBV2; d_gene: -; CDR3nt: TGTGCCAGCAGCAAAACGGGGGTCGAATACTACTACAATGAGCAGTTCTTC; CDR3aa: CASSKTGVEYYYNEQFF
abundance: -; j_gene: TRBJ2-1; v_gene: TRBV11-1; d_gene: TRBD2; CDR3nt: TGTGCCAGCAGTACGACTAGCGGGTCCCACAATGAGCAGTTCTTC; CDR3aa: CASSTTSGSHNEQFF
abundance: -; j_gene: TRBJ1-1; v_gene: TRBV15; d_gene: -; CDR3nt: TGTGCCACCAGCATAGGGGTCCTAGGCACTGAAGCTTTCTTT; CDR3aa: CATSIGVLGTEAFF
abundance: -; j_gene: TRBJ2-7; v_gene: TRBV11-2; d_gene: TRBD1; CDR3nt: TGTGCCAGCAGCTTGGGACAGACCCTATACGAGCAGTACTTC; CDR3aa: CASSLGQTLYEQYF
abundance: -; j_gene: TRBJ2-7; v_gene: TRBV9; d_gene: -; CDR3nt: TGTGCCAGCAGCGAACCAAGGGGGTACAACGAGCAGTACTTC; CDR3aa: CASSEPRGYNEQYF
abundance: -; j_gene: TRBJ2-1; v_gene: TRBV5-1; d_gene: TRBD1; CDR3nt: TGCGCCAGCAGCTCCGGGACAGCCCAGAGGAATGAGCAGTTCTTC; CDR3aa: CASSSGTAQRNEQFF
abundance: -; j_gene: TRBJ2-2; v_gene: TRBV7-3; d_gene: -; CDR3nt: TGTGCCAGCAGCTCCGGGGTTGGCGGGGAGCTGTTTTTT; CDR3aa: CASSSGVGGELFF
abundance: -; j_gene: TRBJ2-6; v_gene: TRBV10-3; d_gene: -; CDR3nt: TGTGCCACTGGACAGACCATAGCTCTCTCTGGGGCCAACGTCCTGACTTTC; CDR3aa: CATGQTIALSGANVLTF
abundance: -; j_gene: TRBJ2-1; v_gene: TRBV7-7; d_gene: TRBD1; CDR3nt: TGTGCTAGCAGCTTGGGACAGCCCGGGTACAATGAGCAGTTCTTC; CDR3aa: CASSLGQPGYNEQFF
abundance: -; j_gene: TRBJ2-7; v_gene: TRBV27; d_gene: -; CDR3nt: TGTGCCAGCAGTTTAGGGGGCCGGCTCTCCTACGAGCAGTACTTC; CDR3aa: CASSLGGRLSYEQYF
abundance: -; j_gene: TRBJ2-4; v_gene: TRBV18; d_gene: TRBD2; CDR3nt: TGTGCCAGCTCACCATTCGGCGGCGGGGGGAAAAACATTCAGTACTTC; CDR3aa: CASSPFGGGGKNIQYF
abundance: -; j_gene: TRBJ1-3; v_gene: TRBV19; d_gene: -; CDR3nt: TGTGCCAGTAGTACTTTCGACAGCTCTGGAAACACCATATATTTT; CDR3aa: CASSTFDSSGNTIYF
abundance: -; j_gene: TRBJ2-3; v_gene: TRBV7-3; d_gene: -; CDR3nt: TGTGCCAGCAGCTTAGCGCAAGTTAGGGGCCCAGATACGCAGTATTTT; CDR3aa: CASSLAQVRGPDTQYF
abundance: -; j_gene: TRBJ2-5; v_gene: TRBV10-1; d_gene: TRBD2; CDR3nt: TGCGCCAGCAGTGGGGGGACTAGCGGGAAAGAGACCCAGTACTTC; CDR3aa: CASSGGTSGKETQYF
abundance: -; j_gene: TRBJ2-3; v_gene: TRBV27; d_gene: -; CDR3nt: TGTGCCAGCAGTTTAGACCTTAGCACAGATACGCAGTATTTT; CDR3aa: CASSLDLSTDTQYF
abundance: once; j_gene: TRBJ2-3; v_gene: TRBV5-1; d_gene: -; CDR3nt: TGCGCCAGCAGCTTGGATACAAAAGATACGCAGTATTTT; CDR3aa: CASSLDTKDTQYF
abundance: -; j_gene: TRBJ2-1; v_gene: TRBV28; d_gene: -; CDR3nt: TGTGCCAGCAGGCCTACAGGGGAGGATGAGCAGTTCTTC; CDR3aa: CASRPTGEDEQFF
abundance: few; j_gene: TRBJ1-6; v_gene: TRBV19; d_gene: -; CDR3nt: TGTGCCAGTAGTATAACGGGGGGTGATTCACCCCTCCACTTT; CDR3aa: CASSITGGDSPLHF
abundance: once; j_gene: TRBJ2-7; v_gene: TRBV11-3; d_gene: TRBD1; CDR3nt: TGTGCCAGCAGCCCCGGGACAGGGCTTCCCTACGAGCAGTACTTC; CDR3aa: CASSPGTGLPYEQYF
abundance: -; j_gene: TRBJ2-7; v_gene: TRBV6-5; d_gene: -; CDR3nt: TGTGCCAGCAGTTACAACTCCGGGTCTTACTACGAGCAGTACTTC; CDR3aa: CASSYNSGSYYEQYF
abundance: -; j_gene: TRBJ1-2; v_gene: TRBV5-6; d_gene: -; CDR3nt: TGTGCCAGCAGTTTCGATTGGATGGGCAGCAGTGGCTACACCTTC; CDR3aa: CASSFDWMGSSGYTF
abundance: -; j_gene: TRBJ1-6; v_gene: TRBV21-1; d_gene: -; CDR3nt: TGTGCCAGCAGCACCCGACAGGGTAATTCACCCCTCCACTTT; CDR3aa: CASSTRQGNSPLHF
abundance: few; j_gene: TRBJ2-7; v_gene: TRBV19; d_gene: TRBD1; CDR3nt: TGTGCCAGTAGTGGTCCGGGACAGCACTACGAGCAGTACTTC; CDR3aa: CASSGPGQHYEQYF
abundance: few; j_gene: TRBJ2-6; v_gene: TRBV5-1; d_gene: TRBD1; CDR3nt: TGCGCCAGCAGCTCGGGACAGGGGTCCGGGGCCAACGTCCTGACTTTC; CDR3aa: CASSSGQGSGANVLTF
abundance: -; j_gene: TRBJ1-1; v_gene: TRBV2; d_gene: -; CDR3nt: TGTGCCAGCAGTCGACAGGCACCAGCTGAAGCTTTCTTT; CDR3aa: CASSRQAPAEAFF
abundance: -; j_gene: TRBJ2-7; v_gene: TRBV1; d_gene: -; CDR3nt: TGCACCAGCAGCTCCCGTCTATTAGCGGGAGTACCCTTAACTTCCTCCTACGAGCAGTACTTC; CDR3aa: CTSSSRLLAGVPLTSSYEQYF
abundance: -; j_gene: TRBJ1-1; v_gene: TRBV19; d_gene: -; CDR3nt: TGTGCCAGTCTAAACCCTGAACAGGGCCTACCGGACACTGAAGCTTTCTTT; CDR3aa: CASLNPEQGLPDTEAFF
abundance: -; j_gene: TRBJ1-5; v_gene: TRBV4-1; d_gene: -; CDR3nt: TGCGCCAGCAGCCAAACCCCACAACAGGTCACTCAGCCCCAGCATTTT; CDR3aa: CASSQTPQQVTQPQHF
abundance: -; j_gene: TRBJ1-1; v_gene: TRBV6-5; d_gene: -; CDR3nt: TGTGCCAGCAGGTACAGGGCAGGGTGGGAAAACACTGAAGCTTTCTTT; CDR3aa: CASRYRAGWENTEAFF
abundance: -; j_gene: TRBJ1-4; v_gene: TRBV6-6; d_gene: -; CDR3nt: TGTGCCAGCAGCCTAGGACAGACCCTTAATGAAAAACTGTTTTTT; CDR3aa: CASSLGQTLNEKLFF
abundance: -; j_gene: TRBJ2-2; v_gene: TRBV9; d_gene: TRBD2; CDR3nt: TGTGCCAGCAGCCCCCCTCGGGCTAGCGGGAGGGCCGGGGAGCTGTTTTTT; CDR3aa: CASSPPRASGRAGELFF
abundance: -; j_gene: TRBJ1-5; v_gene: TRBV6-6; d_gene: -; CDR3nt: TGTGCCAGCAGTAAGGATGACAGTGGCAGTCAGCCCCAGCATTTT; CDR3aa: CASSKDDSGSQPQHF
abundance: few; j_gene: TRBJ1-2; v_gene: TRBV15; d_gene: -; CDR3nt: TGTGCCACCAGCAGCGGGACGGTATATGGCTACACCTTC; CDR3aa: CATSSGTVYGYTF